This TCR beta chain was recovered during a study of T cells expressing NK-cell markers. TCRdb reworked the 5' RACE reads into one entry per CDR3 protein, no DNA. The sample's table shows fewer than 200,000 distinct CDR3 sequences. Germline CDR1 ENHRY, CDR2 SYGVKD. The length of the CDR3 is 14 residues. This clonotype was sampled from a woman aged 18 to 75 in good health. The sequenced material came from blood T cells: a sorted CD56 or NKG2C T cell subset, CD4+ or CD8+ T cells, or bulk PBMC T cells (not recorded which). The gene calls are TRBV10-3 and TRBJ2-5; TCRdb names TRBD1, which stays unverified in the absence of DNA. CDR3 loop: CAINQGIGQETQYF.